This entry concerns a single T cell receptor (beta chain). What it binds is unknown. The study based diagnoses on clinical symptoms, serum thyroxine and TRAb, thyroid ultrasound and orbital computed tomography. This record belongs to a study of T cells in Graves' hyperthyroidism and ophthalmopathy. About the research overall: At initial diagnosis, before any treatment had begun, peripheral blood was obtained.

General study points: Ophthalmopathy could be told apart from stable hyperthyroidism with a 13 V-J model.

The investigators amplified TCR beta CDR3 regions from RNA transcripts. Carried out on the TCR CDR3, a first-round RT-PCR used the HTBI primer set. TCRdb itself ran the multiplex PCR reads through MiXCR, one entry per CDR3 protein. The table includes roughly 170,000 distinct CDR3 sequences, about a sixth detected once. CDR1 and CDR2 from the germline V gene are MDHEN and SYDVKM. The V and J ends lost 2 bases and 5 bases respectively, with 7 bases between them. This CDR3 has 13 residues. Specimen: blood. This clonotype was sampled from a woman in her forties or fifties with Graves' hyperthyroidism. This sequence joins TRBV28 and TRBJ2-4; TRBD1 is a possible D gene (5 bases). The CDR3: CASSLGRENIQYF. CDR3 coding DNA: TGTGCCAGCAGTTTAGGCAGGGAAAACATTCAGTACTTC.